This T cell receptor beta chain was profiled in a study of Graves' ophthalmopathy and Graves' hyperthyroidism. Study-level points and caveats: Ophthalmopathy progression was predicted with 55% to 71% sensitivity and approximately 72% specificity.

The germline V gene encodes CDR1 ENHRY and CDR2 SYGVKD. The CDR3 contains 14 residues. Lactation, pregnancy, uncontrolled infections and other autoimmune diseases were all grounds for excluding patients. This clonotype has only one observation. Antigen unknown. Its ends do not fully match the called genes, so a read error is possible. Scientists amplified the TCR beta CDR3 regions from RNA transcripts. RT-PCR with HTBI primers came first, then second-round multiplex PCR. TCRdb re-derived calls from the multiplex PCR reads in MiXCR, one entry per CDR3 protein. This repertoire shows about 230,000 distinct CDR3 sequences, 45% to 55% found once; its top ten account for around 43%.

V and J are TRBV10-3 and TRBJ2-7; D may match TRBD1 or TRBD2 (5 bases each). Sequencing was done on a sample of peripheral blood. The TCR was taken from an adult man with Graves' ophthalmopathy. This CDR3 reads CASSLQGPPVEQYF. The DNA for the CDR3 is TGTGCCAGCAGTTTGCAGGGACCCCCCGTCGAGCAGTACTTC.